This T cell receptor (beta chain) is from a study of blood T cell repertoires in COVID-19. The CDR3 consists of 17 residues. The germline CDR1 and CDR2 sequences are SEHNR and FQNEAQ (reference sequence). Losses at the gene ends were 5 bases for V and 1 base for J; bases not matched to a gene: 10. Sequencing was performed with immunoSEQ multiplex PCR; in TCRdb, only in-frame clones are kept and a portion is missing. The sample lists about 400,000 clones, roughly 86% occurring once. Sequenced material: PBMCs or T cells enriched from blood (not recorded which). This TCR was sampled from a woman younger than 45 who had recovered from COVID-19. The rearrangement joins TRBV7-9 to TRBJ1-1; 10 bases match TRBD1. The chain's CDR3 is CASSKGQGPPRNTEAFF. The CDR3, as DNA: TGTGCCAGCAGCAAGGGACAGGGGCCACCTCGGAACACTGAAGCTTTCTTT.